This TCR beta chain was profiled in a study of OX40 agonist ivuxolimab in advanced cancers. The germline V gene encodes CDR1 SGHVS and CDR2 FNYEAQ. The CDR3 runs 15 residues. V shed 1 base and J 7 bases; nucleotides not matched to a gene: 6. This clone was counted once. Its target is unknown. Study conclusions and caveats: CD8+ T cells were the subset that, on average, had more expanded clones than CD4+. Some patients without response likewise showed low normalized clonal expansion.

Profiling relied on immunoSEQ multiplex PCR, and the TCRdb table lists in-frame clones only, not all of them. The sample contains about 49,000 clones, 60% to 80% of which appear only once. The clonotype comes from an adult with an advanced solid tumor such as melanoma, head and neck, liver or kidney cancer. The genes are TRBV7-6 and TRBJ2-3; 9 bases agree with TRBD2. The sample was CD4+ or CD8+ T cells sorted from blood, taken in a trial of the OX40 agonist ivuxolimab. The CDR3 protein is CASSLGAGGSHTQYF. CDR3 sequence (DNA): TGTGCCAGCAGCTTAGGAGCGGGAGGCAGCCATACGCAGTATTTT.